One and the same sample provided the 8 T cell receptor beta chains below, sequenced in a study of blood T cell repertoires in COVID-19. Sequencing used immunoSEQ multiplex PCR; TCRdb keeps in-frame clones, though not all of them. The sample contains about 300,000 clones, about 90% of which appear only once. What was sequenced was PBMCs or T cells enriched from blood (not recorded which). The receptors originated from a woman aged 45-60 years who had been exposed to COVID-19.

CDR3 region: CASSPRTGGGQPQHF. The CDR3 bases are TGTGCCAGCAGCCCGAGGACAGGGGGAGGTCAGCCCCAGCATTTT. The V and J genes are TRBV7-8 and TRBJ1-5, with TRBD1 identical over 10 bases. The CDR3 is made up of 15 amino acids. CDR1 SGHVS and CDR2 FQNEAQ come from the germline V gene. With V trimmed by 5 bases and J by 6 bases, 7 bases remained unmatched.

The CDR3 bases are TGTGCCAGCAGTGAGAACCTAGCGGAGACCTACGAGCAGTACTTC. Residues: CASSENLAETYEQYF. The chain links TRBV2 to TRBJ2-7; 7 bases fit TRBD2. This CDR3 is 15 amino acids long. The germline V gene encodes CDR1 SNHLY and CDR2 FYNNEI. Unmatched junction bases numbered 7, after V lost 3 bases and J lost 2 bases.

This chain joins TRBV5-4 and TRBJ2-3; 7 nucleotides line up with TRBD2. The CDR3 is 15 residues long. Germline CDR1 SGHNT, CDR2 YYREEE (reference sequence). Germline trimming cut 4 bases from V and 1 base from J; bases unmatched to any gene: 6. The CDR3 loop reads CASSPTSERTDTQYF. CDR3 in DNA: TGTGCCAGCAGCCCTACTAGCGAGCGCACAGATACGCAGTATTTT.

The chain uses TRBV4-1 and TRBJ2-7; 7 positions match TRBD2. Looked up from germline, CDR1 is MGHRA and CDR2 is YSYEKL. Trimming removed 2 bases from V and 1 base from J; junction bases left unmatched: 2. The CDR3 is 14 residues long. CDR3 sequence (DNA): TGCGCCAGCAGCCAAACGGGGGGTTCCTACGAGCAGTACTTC. This codes for CASSQTGGSYEQYF.

The chain carries TRBV2 and TRBJ2-3, with D possibly being TRBD1 (5 bases). Trimming stripped 7 bases from V and 15 bases from J, with 17 bases between. The CDR3 is made up of 11 amino acids. Germline loops: CDR1 SNHLY, CDR2 FYNNEI. The CDR3 region is CASTTGRVRYF. CDR3 bases: TGTGCCAGCACGACGGGCAGGGTTCGATATTTT.

J is TRBJ2-4 and V is TRBV18; TRBD1 is a possible D gene (5 bases). Trimming took 2 bases from V and 2 from J, leaving 13 bases between them. CDR1 is KGHSH, CDR2 LQKENI, per germline. The CDR3 has 16 residues. CDR3 nucleotide sequence: TGTGCCAGCTCACCAACGGCGCCAGGGTCCAAAAACATTCAGTACTTC. Translated: CASSPTAPGSKNIQYF.

The chain couples TRBV7-9 to TRBJ2-2, with 8 positions matching TRBD1. This CDR3 is 15 amino acids long. The V gene end was trimmed by 6 bases and the J gene end by 1 base; junction bases not matched to a gene: 4. Per germline, CDR1 SEHNR and CDR2 FQNEAQ (reference sequence). CDR3 coding DNA: TGTGCCAGCAGTCGCAGGGGGCAGAACACCGGGGAGCTGTTTTTT. Translating it yields CASSRRGQNTGELFF. Looking up the rest from reference TRBV7-9 and TRBJ2-2 gives the full variable domain: DTGVSQNPRHKITKRGQNVTFRCDPISEHNRLYWYRQTLGQGPEFLTYFQNEAQLEKSRLLSDRFSAERPKGSFSTLEIQRTEQGDSAMYLCASSRRGQNTGELFFGEGSRLTVL.

This clone was seen only once. The chain carries TRBV5-1 and TRBJ1-4; TRBD1 aligns across 7 bases. The CDR3 consists of 15 residues. V lost 5 bases to trimming and J lost 0 bases; unmatched junction nucleotides: 4. Per the germline V gene, CDR1 is SGHRS and CDR2 is YFSETQ. CDR3 sequence: CASRGQAATNEKLFF. The CDR3 DNA follows: TGCGCCAGCAGAGGACAGGCCGCAACTAATGAAAAACTGTTTTTT.